The 16 T cell receptor beta chains given below trace back to one sample, sequenced in a study of control samples from healthy donors and cancer patients. TCRdb's copy holds only in-frame clones and misses some; the assay was immunoSEQ multiplex PCR. The data contain about 150,000 clones, approximately 93% of them singletons. The specimen was blood. These receptors were obtained from a man between 50 and 59 years old in good health.

This rearrangement joins TRBV28 to TRBJ2-2, with TRBD2 identical over 9 bases. Germline trimming cut 6 bases from V and 1 base from J; bases unmatched to any gene: 3. The CDR3 has 15 residues. Looked up from germline, CDR1 is MDHEN and CDR2 is SYDVKM. The CDR3 protein is CASRLSGGNTGELFF. Here the CDR3 DNA reads TGTGCCAGCAGGCTTAGCGGGGGGAACACCGGGGAGCTGTTTTTT.

The J gene is TRBJ2-3, the V gene TRBV30; D is ambiguous. There are 13 residues in the CDR3. The V gene lost 4 bases and the J gene lost 2 bases, with 10 bases spanning the gap. In germline, CDR1 is GTSNPN, CDR2 SVGIG (reference sequence). The DNA of the CDR3 is TGTGCCTGGACCGATGGGATCACAGATACGCAGTATTTT. Translation gives CAWTDGITDTQYF.

Worth noting for this clone: In this CDR3 the conserved last residue, phenylalanine or tryptophan, is missing, so a read error is likely. The DNA is omitted, as the CDR3 cannot be located on it reliably, and the CDR3 follows TCRdb's listing. This chain uses TRBV10-1 with TRBJ2-4. CDR1 and CDR2 (germline): WNHNN, SYGVQD (reference sequence). The CDR3 is 9 residues long, ends included. CDR3 in amino acids: CARGPLPKA.

The chain is built from TRBV6-5 and TRBJ1-2, with D possibly TRBD1 on 5 matching bases. V shed 3 bases and J shed 3 bases, with 17 bases lying between them. The CDR3 is 16 residues long. The germline V gene encodes CDR1 MNHEY and CDR2 SVGAGI. This chain's CDR3 is CASSYGGVGWDYGYTF. CDR3 nucleotide sequence: TGTGCCAGCAGTTATGGGGGGGTAGGATGGGACTATGGCTACACCTTC.

V usage is TRBV5-4 and J usage is TRBJ2-5; D is tentatively TRBD1 or TRBD2 (6 bases each). This CDR3 is 15 amino acids long. Germline V gene lookup returns CDR1 SGHNT and CDR2 YYREEE (reference sequence). The germline V and J ends were trimmed by 2 bases and 2 bases, with 13 bases remaining between them. The CDR3 DNA reads as TGTGCCAGCAGCTTAGGGGGGCAGGGACAAGAGACCCAGTACTTC. It is translated as CASSLGGQGQETQYF. The complete variable domain, with remaining parts taken from reference TRBV5-4 and TRBJ2-5, reads ETGVTQSPTHLIKTRGQQVTLRCSSQSGHNTVSWYQQALGQGPQFIFQYYREEENGRGNFPPRFSGLQFPNYSSELNVNALELDDSALYLCASSLGGQGQETQYFGPGTRLLVL.

The chain recombines TRBV12-3 or TRBV12-4 with TRBJ1-2; D uncertain. The V gene lost 6 bases and the J gene lost 0 bases, with 8 bases spanning the gap. The CDR3 sequence is 13 residues long. The CDR3 protein is CASSPPANYGYTF. DNA of the CDR3: TGTGCCAGCAGCCCTCCAGCTAACTATGGCTACACCTTC.

The chain combines TRBV15 with TRBJ1-2; tentatively, D is TRBD1 (5 bases). This CDR3 comprises 13 residues. V lost 3 bases to trimming and J lost 5 bases, with 10 bases between them. CDR1 LNHNV and CDR2 YYDKDF come from the germline V gene (reference sequence). CDR3 protein: CATSRPWGYGYTF. CDR3 sequence (DNA): TGTGCCACCAGCAGGCCTTGGGGGTATGGCTACACCTTC.

This clone was detected once. The chain couples TRBV27 to TRBJ1-1; D gene unclear. Trimming removed 0 bases at V and 5 bases at J, with 13 bases between. This CDR3 is 15 amino acids long. The germline gives CDR1 MNHEY, CDR2 SMNVEV (reference sequence). CDR3 residues: CASSLSSGGGTEAFF. Written as DNA, the CDR3 is TGTGCCAGCAGTTTATCGTCGGGTGGCGGGACTGAAGCTTTCTTT.

For the CDR3, the DNA is TGCAGCGTTGAATCAATCGAGCAGCGGATCTACAATGAGCAGTTCTTC. It specifies CSVESIEQRIYNEQFF. The chain uses TRBV29-1 and TRBJ2-1; tentative D call: TRBD2 (5 bases). The CDR3 has 16 residues. V was shortened by 2 bases and J by 3 bases, with 17 bases between the two germline ends. Per germline, CDR1 SQVTM and CDR2 ANQGSEA.

The V and J genes are TRBV5-1 and TRBJ2-7; 8 bases fit TRBD1. Germline CDR1 and CDR2: SGHRS and YFSETQ. The CDR3 loop spans 15 amino acids. The junction had 10 bases not matched to a gene; V was cut back by 3 bases and J by 5 bases. CDR3 amino acids: CASSSQGAGPDEQYF. The CDR3 DNA reads as TGCGCCAGCAGCTCCCAGGGGGCCGGACCAGACGAGCAGTACTTC.

The chain combines TRBV28 with TRBJ1-5, with TRBD1 identical over 10 bases. Germline V lookup: CDR1 MDHEN, CDR2 SYDVKM. The CDR3 totals 16 residues. J gave up 5 bases and V 2 bases, and 6 bases lay outside the gene matches. The DNA for the CDR3 is TGTGCCAGCAGTTTAGGGGACAGGGGTAGAGATCAGCCCCAGCATTTT. Protein: CASSLGDRGRDQPQHF.

The V gene is TRBV3-1 (or the pseudogene TRBV3-2), the J gene TRBJ2-7; 7 bases agree with TRBD1. Germline V gene sequence: CDR1 LGHDT, CDR2 YNNKEL (reference sequence). The J segment lost 5 bases and the V segment lost 3 bases, leaving 7 bases of the junction unmatched. The CDR3 is made up of 14 amino acids. The CDR3 spells CASSHLDRAHEQYF. As DNA, the CDR3 is TGTGCCAGCAGCCATTTAGACAGGGCCCACGAGCAGTACTTC.

The gene calls are TRBV5-1 and TRBJ1-4; 9 bases are a match to TRBD1. Trimming removed 1 base from V and 5 bases from J; junction bases left unmatched: 6. The germline V gene has CDR1 SGHRS and CDR2 YFSETQ. The CDR3 consists of 16 residues. The CDR3 loop reads CASSLWGGTGNEKLFF. CDR3 nucleotides: TGCGCCAGCAGCTTGTGGGGCGGGACAGGGAATGAAAAACTGTTTTTT.

This sequence joins TRBV19 and TRBJ2-7, with a possible D match to TRBD2 (6 bases). Germline CDR1 is LNHDA and CDR2 is SQIVND (reference sequence). V lost 4 bases, J lost 1 base, and 14 bases lay in between. CDR3 length: 15 amino acids. For the CDR3, the DNA is TGTGCCAGTAGTACCTTAGAGGGACTTTCCTACGAGCAGTACTTC. This gives the protein CASSTLEGLSYEQYF.

This clone has more than one count but fewer than ten. The V call is TRBV19, the J call TRBJ1-2; D not certain. CDR1 and CDR2 (germline): LNHDA, SQIVND (reference sequence). This CDR3 spans 11 amino acids. Trimming cost V 3 bases and J 11 bases, with 10 bases left between them. The CDR3 protein is CASSMGRRYTF. The DNA for the CDR3 is TGTGCCAGTAGTATGGGTAGGAGGTACACCTTC.

The chain combines TRBV18 with TRBJ2-2; TRBD1 aligns across 7 bases. Germline CDR1 reads KGHSH; CDR2 reads LQKENI. The CDR3 contains 19 residues. V shed 2 bases and J 1 base; nucleotides not matched to a gene: 13. CDR3 region: CASSPGPRGYLLNTGELFF. The DNA for the CDR3 is TGTGCCAGCTCACCAGGCCCCAGGGGGTACCTTTTGAACACCGGGGAGCTGTTTTTT.